Below are 5 T cell receptor beta chains sequenced from a single sample in a study of shared clonotypes between healthy human individuals. The data were produced by immunoSEQ multiplex PCR, yet TCRdb's version contains in-frame clones alone and is incomplete. The sample holds about 2.4 million clones; 80% to 95% are singletons and the top ten take around 0.37%. Material for sequencing was naive CD4+ T cells from PBMCs. Subset specified: CD45RA+ positively selected. These receptor sequences come from a man aged 18 to 29 in good health. Some clones in this sample may be carry-over from other donors' samples.

The table lists this clone with a few counts. The gene calls are TRBV6-1 and TRBJ1-1, with D unresolved. Germline CDR1 is MNHNS and CDR2 is SASEGT. CDR3 size: 13 residues. The V gene lost 5 bases and the J gene lost 4 bases, with 11 bases spanning the gap. The CDR3 DNA reads as TGTGCCAGCAGTATTCCCTGGGTCACTGAAGCTTTCTTT. Its protein product is CASSIPWVTEAFF.

The chain recombines TRBV6-5 with TRBJ2-1, with D perhaps TRBD2 (5 bases). Trimming shortened V by 2 bases and J by 8 bases, and 16 bases separated the two germline ends. Germline V gives CDR1 MNHEY, CDR2 SVGAGI. The CDR3 has 15 amino acids. This chain's CDR3 is CASSYLRGSGDEQFF. In DNA, the CDR3 is TGTGCCAGCAGTTACCTACGGGGAAGCGGCGATGAGCAGTTCTTC.

A single count supports this clone. The chain employs TRBV28 and TRBJ2-7, with 9 nucleotides matching TRBD1. Losses at the gene ends were 8 bases for V and 3 bases for J; bases not matched to a gene: 5. The CDR3 runs 13 residues. Looked up from germline, CDR1 is MDHEN and CDR2 is SYDVKM. CDR3 residues: CASLSGQGYEQYF. The CDR3 bases are TGTGCCAGCCTATCGGGACAGGGCTACGAGCAGTACTTC.

The chain has TRBV5-3 and TRBJ2-5, with D maybe TRBD2 (6 bases). TRBV5-3 is an ORF for which the function is uncertain. V dropped 6 bases and J dropped 7 bases, with 19 bases sitting between them. CDR3 length equals 14 residues. This CDR3 reads CARTCAGSLGTQYF. CDR3 sequence (DNA): TGTGCCAGAACCTGTGCGGGGAGTTTAGGGACCCAGTACTTC.

The rearrangement uses TRBV10-3 and TRBJ2-1; D perhaps matches TRBD2 (5 bases). This CDR3 spans 14 amino acids. Germline assignment: CDR1 ENHRY and CDR2 SYGVKD. V gave up 8 bases and J gave up 4 bases, with 15 bases separating them. The CDR3 protein is CAILPETTYNEQFF. The CDR3 DNA follows: TGTGCCATCCTTCCAGAGACTACATACAATGAGCAGTTCTTC.